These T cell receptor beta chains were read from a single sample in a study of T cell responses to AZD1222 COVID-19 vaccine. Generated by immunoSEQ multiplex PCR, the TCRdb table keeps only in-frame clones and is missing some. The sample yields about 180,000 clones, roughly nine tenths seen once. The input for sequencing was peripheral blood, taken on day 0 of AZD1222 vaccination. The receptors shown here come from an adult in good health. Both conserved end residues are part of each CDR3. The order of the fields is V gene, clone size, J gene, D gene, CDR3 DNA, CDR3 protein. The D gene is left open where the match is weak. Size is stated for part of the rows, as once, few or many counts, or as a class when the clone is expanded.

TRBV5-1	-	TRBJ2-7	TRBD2	TGCGCCAGCAGCCGGGGGGACCGCTACGAGCAGTACTTC	CASSRGDRYEQYF
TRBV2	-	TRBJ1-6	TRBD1	TGTGCCAGCAGTTGGACAGGGGGAAATTCACCCCTCCACTTT	CASSWTGGNSPLHF
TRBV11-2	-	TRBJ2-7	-	TGTGCCAGCAGCTTAGGACGGTTCGAGCAGTACTTC	CASSLGRFEQYF
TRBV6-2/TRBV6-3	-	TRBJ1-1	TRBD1	TGTGCCAGCAGTGTCCCCGGGACAGCGAACACTGAAGCTTTCTTT	CASSVPGTANTEAFF
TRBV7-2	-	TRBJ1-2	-	TGTGCCAGCAGCTCCCGCTCATTCGGGACCGGTCGAGGCTACACCTTC	CASSSRSFGTGRGYTF
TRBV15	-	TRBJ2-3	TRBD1	TGTGCCACCAGCAGATTTGGACAGGGTGGGTCAGATACGCAGTATTTT	CATSRFGQGGSDTQYF
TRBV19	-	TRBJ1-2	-	TGTGCCAGTAGGGGGGAGGGATCCCCTAACTATGGCTACACCTTC	CASRGEGSPNYGYTF
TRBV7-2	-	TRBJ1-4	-	TGTGCCAGCAGCCCAGACCGGGGAACTAATGAAAAACTGTTTTTT	CASSPDRGTNEKLFF
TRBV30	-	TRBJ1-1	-	TGTGCCTGCCCAGGGAGGGCCACTGAAGCTTTCTTT	CACPGRATEAFF
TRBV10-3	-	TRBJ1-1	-	TGTGCCATCAGTGAACTGACAGGAGTGAACACTGAAGCTTTCTTT	CAISELTGVNTEAFF
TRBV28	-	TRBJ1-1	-	TGTGCCAGCAGTTTCAGGGGACGGACTGAAGCTTTCTTT	CASSFRGRTEAFF
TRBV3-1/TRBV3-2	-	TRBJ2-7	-	TGTGCCAGCAGCCAAGTAAACTCCTACGAGCAGTACTTC	CASSQVNSYEQYF
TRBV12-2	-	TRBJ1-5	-	TGTGCAAGTCGCTTTAAAAGCCCCAGGCCCAGTCTGAATCAGCCCCAGCATTTT	CASRFKSPRPSLNQPQHF
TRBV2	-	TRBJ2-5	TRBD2	TGTGCCAGCAGCTCGGGACTAGCGGGGGGACAAGAGACCCAGTACTTC	CASSSGLAGGQETQYF
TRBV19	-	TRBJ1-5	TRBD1	TGTGCCAGTAGTACCGAGACAGGGAGGGGTCAGCCCCAGCATTTT	CASSTETGRGQPQHF
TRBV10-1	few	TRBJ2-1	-	TGCGCCAGCAGTGAGTCATATACGTGGGGCAATGAGCAGTTCTTC	CASSESYTWGNEQFF
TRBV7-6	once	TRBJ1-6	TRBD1	TGTGCCAGCAGCGACAGGGTAGGGAATTCACCCCTCCACTTT	CASSDRVGNSPLHF
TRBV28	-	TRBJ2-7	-	TGTGCCAGCAGTTTATCCCCCGGTTACGAGCAGTACTTC	CASSLSPGYEQYF
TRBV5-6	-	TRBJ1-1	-	TGTGCCAGCACCTACTCAGCCCTGAACACTGAAGCTTTCTTT	CASTYSALNTEAFF